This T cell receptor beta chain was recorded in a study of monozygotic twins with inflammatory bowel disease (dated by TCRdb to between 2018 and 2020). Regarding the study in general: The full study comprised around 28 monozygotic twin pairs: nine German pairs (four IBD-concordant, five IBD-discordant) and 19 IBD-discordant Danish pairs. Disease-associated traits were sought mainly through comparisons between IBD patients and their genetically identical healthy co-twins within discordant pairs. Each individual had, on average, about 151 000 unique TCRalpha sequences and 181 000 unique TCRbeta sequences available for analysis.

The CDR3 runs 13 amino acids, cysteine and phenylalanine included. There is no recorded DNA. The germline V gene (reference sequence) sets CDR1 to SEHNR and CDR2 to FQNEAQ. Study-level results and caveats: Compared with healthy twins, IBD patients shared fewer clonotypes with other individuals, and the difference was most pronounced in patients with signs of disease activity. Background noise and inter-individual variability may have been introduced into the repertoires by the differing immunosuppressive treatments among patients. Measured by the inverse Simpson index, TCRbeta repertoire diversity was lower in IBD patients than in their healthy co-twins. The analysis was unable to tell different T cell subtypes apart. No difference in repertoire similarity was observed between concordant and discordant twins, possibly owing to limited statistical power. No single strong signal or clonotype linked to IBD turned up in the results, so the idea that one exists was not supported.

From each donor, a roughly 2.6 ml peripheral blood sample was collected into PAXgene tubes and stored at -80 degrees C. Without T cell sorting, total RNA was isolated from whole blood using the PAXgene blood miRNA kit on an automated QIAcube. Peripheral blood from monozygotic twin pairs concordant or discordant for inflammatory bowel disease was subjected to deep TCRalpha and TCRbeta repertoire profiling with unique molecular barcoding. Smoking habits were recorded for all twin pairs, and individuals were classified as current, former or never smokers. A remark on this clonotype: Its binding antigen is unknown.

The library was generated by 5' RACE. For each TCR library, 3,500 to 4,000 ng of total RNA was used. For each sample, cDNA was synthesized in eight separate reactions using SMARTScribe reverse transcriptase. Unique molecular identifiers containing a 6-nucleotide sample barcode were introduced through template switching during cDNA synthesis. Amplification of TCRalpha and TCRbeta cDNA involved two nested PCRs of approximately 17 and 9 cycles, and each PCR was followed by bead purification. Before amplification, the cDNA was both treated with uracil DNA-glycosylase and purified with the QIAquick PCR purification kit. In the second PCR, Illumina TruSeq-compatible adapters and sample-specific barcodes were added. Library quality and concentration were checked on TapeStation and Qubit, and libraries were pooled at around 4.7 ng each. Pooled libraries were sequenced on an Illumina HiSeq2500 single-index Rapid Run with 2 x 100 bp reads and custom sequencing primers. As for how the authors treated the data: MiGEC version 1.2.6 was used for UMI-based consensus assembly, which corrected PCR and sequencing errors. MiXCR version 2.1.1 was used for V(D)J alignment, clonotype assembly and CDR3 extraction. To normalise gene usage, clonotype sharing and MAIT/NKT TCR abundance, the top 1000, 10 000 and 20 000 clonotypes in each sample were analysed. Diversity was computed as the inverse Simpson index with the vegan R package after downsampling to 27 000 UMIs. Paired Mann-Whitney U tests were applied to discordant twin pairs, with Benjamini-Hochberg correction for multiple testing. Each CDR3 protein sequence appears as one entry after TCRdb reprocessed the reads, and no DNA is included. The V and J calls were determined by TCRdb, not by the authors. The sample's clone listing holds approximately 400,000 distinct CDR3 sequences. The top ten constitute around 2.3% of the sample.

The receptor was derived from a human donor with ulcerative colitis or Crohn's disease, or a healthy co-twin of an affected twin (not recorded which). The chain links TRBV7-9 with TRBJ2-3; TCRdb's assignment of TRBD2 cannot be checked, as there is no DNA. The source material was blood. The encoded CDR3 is CASSPGLVDTQYF.